This T cell receptor beta chain was identified during a study of cytomegalovirus exposure and HLA in healthy donors. About the research overall: An earlier analysis found 117 million unique TCR beta sequences from about 190 million T cells. Whole-study results and caveats: One variant, a missense change in DCLRE1C, was linked in a later analysis to TCR beta V- and J-gene trimming. DRB1 had the most TCR associations and HLA-C the fewest, a later analysis found, with rates varying by HLA locus. TCR beta V segments were, for the most part, productive about 87% or about 30% of the time in an earlier analysis.

The study ran its PCR with 60 Vbeta and 13 Jbeta primers. TCRdb's table, derived via immunoSEQ multiplex PCR, lists solely in-frame clones and lacks some. Among around 97,000 clones listed, approximately 9% were seen once. This clone has a handful of counts. Its antigen is unidentified. Sequenced input: PBMCs. This clonotype was sampled from a man between 50 and 59 years old in good health and CMV-seropositive.

The CDR3 nucleotides are TGCGCCAGCAGCCGGGGGACGGAGATGAACACTGAAGCTTTCTTT. Encoded protein: CASSRGTEMNTEAFF. This chain joins TRBV5-1 and TRBJ1-1; the D gene is possibly TRBD1 (5 bases). CDR1 and CDR2 (germline): SGHRS, YFSETQ. The CDR3 runs 15 residues. Trimming left V 4 bases short and J 0 bases short, with 13 bases between.